This passage covers 4 T cell receptor beta chains from one sample sequenced in a study of tumor-infiltrating lymphocytes in primary liver carcinoma. They got blood RNA out of unsorted whole blood and also pulled out germline DNA. Production of TCR beta cDNA used roughly 0.55 ug total RNA together with a constant-region primer. Libraries of TCR beta came from three nested multiplex PCR rounds with slightly modified ARM-PCR. Forward primers for TRBV1-TRBV30 and a C-beta reverse primer served the first two PCR rounds, at around 9 cycles each. TCRdb redid the calling of the multiplex PCR reads with MiXCR, one entry per CDR3 protein. The table includes about 200,000 distinct CDR3 sequences, 65% detected once. Sequencing was done on a sample of peripheral blood. These receptors were collected from a woman aged 60-75 years with primary liver carcinoma and hepatitis B virus infection.

Regarding this clonotype: A much larger clone differs by one base, so this may be a read error. The conserved closing phenylalanine or tryptophan is absent in this CDR3, likely reflecting a read error. Here the CDR3 DNA reads TGTGCCAGCAGTTACTCTCGAGCGGCAGGGGGGAATGAGCAGTTCTCC. This sequence encodes CASSYSRAAGGNEQFS. V gene TRBV6-5 combines with J gene TRBJ2-1; a possible D gene is TRBD1 (7 bases). Deletions cut 0 bases from V and 7 bases from J, with 16 bases between. The CDR3 runs 16 residues. CDR1 MNHEY and CDR2 SVGAGI come from the germline V gene.

This chain uses TRBV28 with TRBJ2-2; TRBD1 agrees at 7 bases. The J segment lost 7 bases and the V segment lost 6 bases, leaving 14 bases of the junction unmatched. Germline-derived CDR1 and CDR2 are MDHEN and SYDVKM. The CDR3 has 16 amino acids. The CDR3 loop is CASSLAPTGHRGELFF. The CDR3 DNA is TGTGCCAGCAGCCTTGCCCCGACAGGGCATCGCGGGGAGCTGTTTTTT.

This sequence joins TRBV7-9 and TRBJ2-5; 9 bases agree with TRBD2. Germline CDR1 is SEHNR and CDR2 is FQNEAQ (reference sequence). The J segment lost 4 bases and the V segment lost 5 bases, leaving 5 bases of the junction unmatched. This CDR3 spans 14 amino acids. This chain's CDR3 is CASSVSGRLETQYF. DNA for the CDR3: TGTGCCAGCAGCGTAAGCGGGAGGCTAGAGACCCAGTACTTC.

For this clonotype: The CDR3 carries no conserved terminal phenylalanine or tryptophan, so it likely arises from a read error. The limits of the CDR3 on the DNA are not certain, so only TCRdb's listed CDR3 is given. The V call is TRBV12-3 or TRBV12-4, the J call TRBJ1-1. Inclusive of both ends, the CDR3 amounts to 11 amino acids. The CDR3 loop is CDSNSGAETFL.